This T cell receptor (beta chain) was recorded in a study of T cell responses to AZD1222 COVID-19 vaccine. Turning to the study itself: Second-dose groups at about 4 or about 12 weeks were pooled.

General study findings and limits: A mostly white British donor set with more females was recruited, and clonal diversity was possibly underestimated.

About this clone: The antigen remains undetermined.

The germline V gene encodes CDR1 MNHEY and CDR2 SMNVEV (reference sequence). After removal of 5 bases from V and 4 bases from J, the junction contained 7 bases not matched to a gene. The CDR3 extends over 16 amino acids. Produced via immunoSEQ multiplex PCR; TCRdb's table is partial and in-frame only. The sample holds over 150,000 clones, around 87% seen once. This chain links TRBV27 with TRBJ2-3; 12 nucleotides line up with TRBD2. Sequenced material: peripheral blood, taken on day 0 of AZD1222 vaccination. The TCR was taken from an adult in good health. The CDR3 DNA reads TGTGCCAGCAGTCTTCGGACTAGCGGGATCCCAGATACGCAGTATTTT. This encodes CASSLRTSGIPDTQYF.